Listed below are T cell receptor beta chains from one sample, sequenced in a study of blood T cell repertoires in COVID-19. This table comes from immunoSEQ multiplex PCR, and its TCRdb copy is limited to in-frame clones, with some not included. The sample includes fewer than 500,000 clones, around 89% of them seen just once. The sample consisted of peripheral blood. These receptors came from a young woman with acute or convalescent COVID-19. Each CDR3 is given with its conserved first and last residue. D genes are given only for firm matches. For some rows the clone size is stated as once, few or many, or as a class when expanded; others skip it.

v_call: TRBV5-6
j_call: TRBJ1-2
d_call: TRBD1
clone_size: -
cdr3_nt: TGTGCCAGCAGCCCGGGGACAGGGGAATATCATGGCTACACCTTC
cdr3_aa: CASSPGTGEYHGYTF

v_call: TRBV5-4
j_call: TRBJ1-2
d_call: TRBD1
clone_size: few
cdr3_nt: TGTGCCAGCAGCCCAACCTGGAGGGGGACAGTCTCTAACTATGGCTACACCTTC
cdr3_aa: CASSPTWRGTVSNYGYTF

v_call: TRBV7-9
j_call: TRBJ2-1
d_call: -
clone_size: once
cdr3_nt: TGTGCCAGCAGCTTACTCGACAGTTACAATGAGCAGTTCTTC
cdr3_aa: CASSLLDSYNEQFF

v_call: TRBV11-1
j_call: TRBJ1-4
d_call: -
clone_size: -
cdr3_nt: TGTGCCAGCAGCTTCGGGGGAAATGATGAAAAACTGTTTTTT
cdr3_aa: CASSFGGNDEKLFF

v_call: TRBV30
j_call: TRBJ2-5
d_call: -
clone_size: -
cdr3_nt: TGTGCCTGGGGTATAGGTCGGGCCCAGTACTTC
cdr3_aa: CAWGIGRAQYF

v_call: TRBV14
j_call: TRBJ2-7
d_call: TRBD1
clone_size: -
cdr3_nt: TGTGCCAGCAGCCAAGTAGAAGGGATTGGGACAGGGAGAAACGAGCAGTACTTC
cdr3_aa: CASSQVEGIGTGRNEQYF

v_call: TRBV5-1
j_call: TRBJ2-5
d_call: TRBD2
clone_size: -
cdr3_nt: TGCGCCAGCAGCTCAGGACTAGCGGGGGGGCCCTGGGAGACCCAGTACTTC
cdr3_aa: CASSSGLAGGPWETQYF

v_call: TRBV5-1
j_call: TRBJ2-1
d_call: -
clone_size: -
cdr3_nt: TGCGCCAGCAATTGGGAGTTAACCGATCAGGAGCAGTTCTTC
cdr3_aa: CASNWELTDQEQFF

v_call: TRBV10-3
j_call: TRBJ1-1
d_call: TRBD1
clone_size: -
cdr3_nt: TGTGCCATCAACGGACAGGGGGGAAAAGCGAACACTGAAGCTTTCTTT
cdr3_aa: CAINGQGGKANTEAFF

v_call: TRBV9
j_call: TRBJ1-2
d_call: -
clone_size: -
cdr3_nt: TGTGCCAGCAGCGCAATTCAGGGAAGTCCCAATCGAAACTATGGCTACACCTTC
cdr3_aa: CASSAIQGSPNRNYGYTF

v_call: TRBV6-1
j_call: TRBJ2-6
d_call: TRBD1
clone_size: -
cdr3_nt: TGTGCCAGCAGTGAAGCGCCCGGGACAGGGGGCTCTGGGGCCAACGTCCTGACTTTC
cdr3_aa: CASSEAPGTGGSGANVLTF

v_call: TRBV2
j_call: TRBJ1-6
d_call: -
clone_size: -
cdr3_nt: TGTGCCAGCAGTGCCTCCCAGTGGGCAGTTAATTCACCCCTCCACTTT
cdr3_aa: CASSASQWAVNSPLHF

v_call: TRBV5-1
j_call: TRBJ2-5
d_call: TRBD1
clone_size: -
cdr3_nt: TGCGCCAGCAGCGTGTACGGGACAGGGCTCTGGACCCAGTACTTC
cdr3_aa: CASSVYGTGLWTQYF

v_call: TRBV5-1
j_call: TRBJ2-2
d_call: TRBD2
clone_size: -
cdr3_nt: TGCGCCAGCAGCTTGTCCGGGGGGGCCGGGGAGCTGTTTTTT
cdr3_aa: CASSLSGGAGELFF

v_call: TRBV9
j_call: TRBJ1-1
d_call: TRBD1
clone_size: once
cdr3_nt: TGTGCCAGCAGTAGACAGGGTTCGGCGAACACTGAAGCTTTCTTT
cdr3_aa: CASSRQGSANTEAFF

v_call: TRBV18
j_call: TRBJ1-1
d_call: -
clone_size: -
cdr3_nt: TGTGCCAGCTCAACCATGGGGGGAGCTGAAGCTTTCTTT
cdr3_aa: CASSTMGGAEAFF

v_call: TRBV19
j_call: TRBJ2-2
d_call: -
clone_size: few
cdr3_nt: TGTGCCAGTAGTATCGTGGGGGCTTCGAACACCGGGGAGCTGTTTTTT
cdr3_aa: CASSIVGASNTGELFF

v_call: TRBV2
j_call: TRBJ2-7
d_call: -
clone_size: once
cdr3_nt: TGTGCCAGCATCCGGAGGGGTTACGAGCAGTACTTC
cdr3_aa: CASIRRGYEQYF

v_call: TRBV19
j_call: TRBJ2-2
d_call: -
clone_size: -
cdr3_nt: TGTGCCAGTAGTATACCCCTCGTCCAGAAATTAAACACCGGGGAGCTGTTTTTT
cdr3_aa: CASSIPLVQKLNTGELFF

v_call: TRBV5-6
j_call: TRBJ1-2
d_call: -
clone_size: -
cdr3_nt: TGTGCCAGCAGCTCAGGGAACTATGGCTACACCTTC
cdr3_aa: CASSSGNYGYTF

v_call: TRBV13
j_call: TRBJ2-4
d_call: TRBD1
clone_size: -
cdr3_nt: TGTGCCAGCAGCTACTCCGGGACAGGGGGCATTGCCAAAAACATTCAGTACTTC
cdr3_aa: CASSYSGTGGIAKNIQYF

v_call: TRBV5-1
j_call: TRBJ2-7
d_call: -
clone_size: -
cdr3_nt: TGCGCCAGCAGAGAAATGGGGGGGCTTACCTACGAGCAGTACTTC
cdr3_aa: CASREMGGLTYEQYF

v_call: TRBV6-6
j_call: TRBJ1-2
d_call: -
clone_size: -
cdr3_nt: TGTGCCAGCAGTTACCTCCTAGCGGGCTACACCTTC
cdr3_aa: CASSYLLAGYTF

v_call: TRBV5-4
j_call: TRBJ2-7
d_call: -
clone_size: -
cdr3_nt: TGTGCCAGCAGCCTATCGACAGCTTACGAGCAGTACTTC
cdr3_aa: CASSLSTAYEQYF

v_call: TRBV6-2/TRBV6-3
j_call: TRBJ1-1
d_call: -
clone_size: -
cdr3_nt: TGTGCCAGCAGTTACTTACAGGGTATTGGCGCTTTCTTT
cdr3_aa: CASSYLQGIGAFF

v_call: TRBV24-1
j_call: TRBJ2-3
d_call: TRBD2
clone_size: -
cdr3_nt: TGTGCCACCAGTTTAAGCGGGGGCACCCGTAGCACAGATACGCAGTATTTT
cdr3_aa: CATSLSGGTRSTDTQYF

v_call: TRBV30
j_call: TRBJ2-7
d_call: TRBD2
clone_size: -
cdr3_nt: TGTGCCTGGAGTGGGAAAGCGGGGGGCCACGAGCAGTACTTC
cdr3_aa: CAWSGKAGGHEQYF

v_call: TRBV6-5
j_call: TRBJ2-7
d_call: -
clone_size: -
cdr3_nt: TGTGCCAGCAGTTACCAGGGGTCCTACGAGCAGTACTTC
cdr3_aa: CASSYQGSYEQYF

v_call: TRBV5-1
j_call: TRBJ1-2
d_call: TRBD1
clone_size: -
cdr3_nt: TGCGCCAGCAGCTTACAGGGGGCAGCGGGCTATGGCTACACCTTC
cdr3_aa: CASSLQGAAGYGYTF

v_call: TRBV19
j_call: TRBJ1-4
d_call: -
clone_size: -
cdr3_nt: TGTGCCAGTAGTAGGGACTATGAAAAACTGTTTTTT
cdr3_aa: CASSRDYEKLFF